This entry is about one T cell receptor (beta chain). V dropped 4 bases and J dropped 3 bases, with 10 bases sitting between them. CDR1 is SGHTA, CDR2 FQGNSA, per germline. The CDR3 has 14 residues. This entry is derived from a study of blood T cell repertoires in COVID-19. Overall study: Specimens from acute and convalescent COVID-19 originated in the United States, Italy and Spain.

TCRdb's table, derived via immunoSEQ multiplex PCR, lists solely in-frame clones and lacks some. Of fewer than 200,000 clones in the sample, roughly 88% were seen once. Sequences were obtained from peripheral blood. The clonotype was recovered from a man in his sixties who had recovered from COVID-19. The rearrangement uses TRBV7-2 and TRBJ1-3, with no clear D. The CDR3: CASSSVTHGNTIYF. CDR3 nucleotides: TGTGCCAGCAGCTCGGTCACGCATGGAAACACCATATATTTT.